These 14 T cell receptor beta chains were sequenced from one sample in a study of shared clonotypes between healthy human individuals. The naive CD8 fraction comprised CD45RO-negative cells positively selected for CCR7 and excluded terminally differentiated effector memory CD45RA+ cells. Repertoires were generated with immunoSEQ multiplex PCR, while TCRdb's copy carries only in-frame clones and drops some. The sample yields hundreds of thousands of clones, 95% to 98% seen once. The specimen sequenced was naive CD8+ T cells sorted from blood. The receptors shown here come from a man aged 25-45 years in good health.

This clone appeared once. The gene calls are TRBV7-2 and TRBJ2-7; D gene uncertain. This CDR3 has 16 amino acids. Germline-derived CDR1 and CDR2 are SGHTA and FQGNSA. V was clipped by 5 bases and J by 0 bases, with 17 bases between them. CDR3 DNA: TGTGCCAGCAGCCTCACCTCCAGGAGTGACTCCTACGAGCAGTACTTC. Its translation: CASSLTSRSDSYEQYF.

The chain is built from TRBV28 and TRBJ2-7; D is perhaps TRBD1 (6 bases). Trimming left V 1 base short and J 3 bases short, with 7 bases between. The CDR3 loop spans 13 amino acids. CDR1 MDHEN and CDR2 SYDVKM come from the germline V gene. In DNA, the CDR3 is TGTGCCAGCAGTTTATCGGGACACTACGAGCAGTACTTC. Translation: CASSLSGHYEQYF. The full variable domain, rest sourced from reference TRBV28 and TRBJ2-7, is DVKVTQSSRYLVKRTGEKVFLECVQDMDHENMFWYRQDPGLGLRLIYFSYDVKMKEKGDIPEGYSVSREKKERFSLILESASTNQTSMYLCASSLSGHYEQYFGPGTRLTVT.

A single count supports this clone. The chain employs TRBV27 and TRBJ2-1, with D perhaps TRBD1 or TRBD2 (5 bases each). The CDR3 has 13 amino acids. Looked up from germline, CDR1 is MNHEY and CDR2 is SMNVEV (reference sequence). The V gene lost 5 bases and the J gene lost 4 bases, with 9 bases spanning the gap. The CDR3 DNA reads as TGTGCCAGCAGTCCCGGGGCTTACAATGAGCAGTTCTTC. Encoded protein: CASSPGAYNEQFF.

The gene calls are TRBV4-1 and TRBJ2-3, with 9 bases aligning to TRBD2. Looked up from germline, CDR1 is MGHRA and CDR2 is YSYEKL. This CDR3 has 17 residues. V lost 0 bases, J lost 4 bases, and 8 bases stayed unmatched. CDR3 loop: CASSQEASSGIADTQYF. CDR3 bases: TGCGCCAGCAGCCAAGAAGCTTCTAGCGGGATTGCAGATACGCAGTATTTT.

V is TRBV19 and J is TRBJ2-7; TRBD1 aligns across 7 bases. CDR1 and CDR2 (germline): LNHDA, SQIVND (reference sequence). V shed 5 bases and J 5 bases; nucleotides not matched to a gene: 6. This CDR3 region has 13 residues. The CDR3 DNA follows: TGTGCCAGTAGTCTTATGACAGGGAACGAGCAGTACTTC. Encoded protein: CASSLMTGNEQYF.

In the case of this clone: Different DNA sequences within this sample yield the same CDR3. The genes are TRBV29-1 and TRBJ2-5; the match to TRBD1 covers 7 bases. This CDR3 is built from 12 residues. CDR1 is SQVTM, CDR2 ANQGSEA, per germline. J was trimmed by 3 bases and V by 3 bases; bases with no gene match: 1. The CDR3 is CSVDGTEETQYF. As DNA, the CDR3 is TGCAGCGTTGACGGGACAGAAGAGACCCAGTACTTC.

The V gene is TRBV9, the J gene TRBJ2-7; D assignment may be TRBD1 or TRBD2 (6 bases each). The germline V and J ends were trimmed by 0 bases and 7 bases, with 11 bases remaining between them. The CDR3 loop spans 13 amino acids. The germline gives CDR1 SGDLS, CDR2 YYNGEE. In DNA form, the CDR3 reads TGTGCCAGCAGCGTAGCCGGGGGCGGTGAGCAGTACTTC. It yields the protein CASSVAGGGEQYF. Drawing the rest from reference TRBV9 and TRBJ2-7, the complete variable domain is DSGVTQTPKHLITATGQRVTLRCSPRSGDLSVYWYQQSLDQGLQFLIQYYNGEERAKGNILERFSAQQFPDLHSELNLSSLELGDSALYFCASSVAGGGEQYFGPGTRLTVT.

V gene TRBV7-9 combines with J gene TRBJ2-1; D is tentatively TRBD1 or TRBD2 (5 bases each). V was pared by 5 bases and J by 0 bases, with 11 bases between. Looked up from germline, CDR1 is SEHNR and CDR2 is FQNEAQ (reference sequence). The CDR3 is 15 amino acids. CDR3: CASSGTESSYNEQFF. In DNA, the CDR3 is TGTGCCAGCAGCGGGACCGAGAGCTCCTACAATGAGCAGTTCTTC.

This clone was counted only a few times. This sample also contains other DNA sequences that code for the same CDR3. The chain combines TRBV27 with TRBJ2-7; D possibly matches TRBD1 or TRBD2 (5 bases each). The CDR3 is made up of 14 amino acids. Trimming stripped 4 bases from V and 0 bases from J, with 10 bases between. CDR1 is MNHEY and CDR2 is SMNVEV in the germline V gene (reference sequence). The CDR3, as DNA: TGTGCCAGCAGTTCGGGACGGAGCTCCTACGAGCAGTACTTC. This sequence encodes CASSSGRSSYEQYF.

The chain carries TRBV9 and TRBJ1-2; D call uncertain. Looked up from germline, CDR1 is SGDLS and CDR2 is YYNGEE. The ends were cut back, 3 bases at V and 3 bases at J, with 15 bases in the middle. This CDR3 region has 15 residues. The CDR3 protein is CASSERTRLDYGYTF. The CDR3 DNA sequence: TGTGCCAGCAGCGAACGCACACGTTTGGACTATGGCTACACCTTC. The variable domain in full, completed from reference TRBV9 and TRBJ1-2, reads DSGVTQTPKHLITATGQRVTLRCSPRSGDLSVYWYQQSLDQGLQFLIQYYNGEERAKGNILERFSAQQFPDLHSELNLSSLELGDSALYFCASSERTRLDYGYTFGSGTRLTVV.

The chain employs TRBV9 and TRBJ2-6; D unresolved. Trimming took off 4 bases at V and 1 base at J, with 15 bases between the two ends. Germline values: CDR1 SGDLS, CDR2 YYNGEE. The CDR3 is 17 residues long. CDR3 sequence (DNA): TGTGCCAGCAGCCATAATCCCTCAGAGTCTGGGGCCAACGTCCTGACTTTC. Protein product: CASSHNPSESGANVLTF.

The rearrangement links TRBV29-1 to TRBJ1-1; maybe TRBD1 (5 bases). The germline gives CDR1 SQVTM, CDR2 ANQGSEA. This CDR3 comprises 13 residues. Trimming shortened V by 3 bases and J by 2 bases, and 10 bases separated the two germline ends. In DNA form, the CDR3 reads TGCAGCGTTGATCCAGGGCCCAACACTGAAGCTTTCTTT. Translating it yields CSVDPGPNTEAFF.

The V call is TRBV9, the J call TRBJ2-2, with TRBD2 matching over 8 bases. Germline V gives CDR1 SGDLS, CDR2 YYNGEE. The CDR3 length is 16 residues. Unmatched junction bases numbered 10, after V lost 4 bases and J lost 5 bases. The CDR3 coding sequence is TGTGCCAGCAGCCAATCCTCGGGACTAGGGACCGGGGAGCTGTTTTTT. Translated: CASSQSSGLGTGELFF.

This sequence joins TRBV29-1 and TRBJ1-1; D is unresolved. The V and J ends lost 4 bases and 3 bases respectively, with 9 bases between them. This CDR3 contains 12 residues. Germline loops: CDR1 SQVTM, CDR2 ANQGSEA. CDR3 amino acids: CSVVNRDTEAFF. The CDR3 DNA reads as TGCAGCGTTGTGAACAGAGACACTGAAGCTTTCTTT.